This T cell receptor beta chain was documented in a study of cytomegalovirus exposure and HLA in healthy donors. Turning to the study itself: Inside one of the first data releases sat tens of millions of unique TCRs taken from HLA-typed donors. Study findings and constraints: Other equally common chains were less clonally expanded than HLA-associated TCR beta chains, a later analysis showed.

For this clone: The antigen is unknown.

Primers for the PCR totalled 60 Vbeta and 13 Jbeta. Sequenced by immunoSEQ multiplex PCR; TCRdb stores in-frame clones only, minus some. Altogether 150,000 to 200,000 clones are present, around 85% being singletons, with the ten largest covering roughly 6%. Germline V lookup: CDR1 ENHRY, CDR2 SYGVKD. Trimming cost V 5 bases and J 3 bases; bases outside gene matches: 3. This CDR3 comprises 14 residues. The source of this sequence is a man in his forties or fifties in good health and CMV-seropositive. The chain recombines TRBV10-3 with TRBJ1-4; 7 bases line up with TRBD1. The sequencing sample was made of PBMCs. CDR3 in amino acids: CAISPGGANEKLFF. CDR3 in DNA: TGTGCCATCAGTCCAGGGGGAGCTAATGAAAAACTGTTTTTT.